These 17 T cell receptor beta chains came from one sample sequenced in a study of OX40 agonist ivuxolimab in advanced cancers. Clones were sequenced by immunoSEQ multiplex PCR, and TCRdb holds only the in-frame ones, with some missing. This repertoire shows 85,000 to 100,000 clones, roughly nine tenths found once; its top ten account for around 0.3%. The sample was CD4+ or CD8+ T cells sorted from blood, taken in a trial of the OX40 agonist ivuxolimab. The receptors come from an adult with an advanced solid tumor such as melanoma, head and neck, liver or kidney cancer.

This rearrangement joins TRBV6-1 to TRBJ1-3; TRBD1 matches at 8 bases. Germline-derived CDR1 and CDR2 are MNHNS and SASEGT. Trimming cost V 0 bases and J 1 base; bases outside gene matches: 11. The CDR3 spans 19 residues. The CDR3 nucleotides are TGTGCCAGCAGTGAAGCGAGGAAGGCAGGGGGCTTTTCTGGAAACACCATATATTTT. Translation gives CASSEARKAGGFSGNTIYF.

The J gene is TRBJ1-5, the V gene TRBV19; no clear D. CDR3 length: 15 amino acids. The germline V and J ends were trimmed by 0 bases and 4 bases, with 10 bases remaining between them. The germline gives CDR1 LNHDA, CDR2 SQIVND (reference sequence). CDR3 loop: CASSIDQASNQPQHF. The CDR3 nucleotides are TGTGCCAGTAGTATAGACCAAGCCTCAAATCAGCCCCAGCATTTT.

The chain employs TRBV11-2 and TRBJ2-3; tentative D call: TRBD2 (6 bases). V was shortened by 2 bases and J by 7 bases, with 10 bases between the two germline ends. Germline CDR1 is SGHAT and CDR2 is FQNNGV. The CDR3 extends over 13 amino acids. As DNA, the CDR3 is TGTGCCAGCAGCTTACAACTAGCTTATACGCAGTATTTT. This codes for CASSLQLAYTQYF.

This sequence joins TRBV5-8 and TRBJ2-7, with TRBD2 identical over 7 bases. CDR1 is SGHTS, CDR2 YDEGEE, per germline. Germline trimming cut 0 bases from V and 5 bases from J; bases unmatched to any gene: 8. CDR3 size: 15 residues. The CDR3 DNA follows: TGTGCCAGCAGCTTGGTGTGGCGGGAGAACAACGAGCAGTACTTC. This translates into CASSLVWRENNEQYF.

The chain has TRBV28 and TRBJ2-5; D gene uncertain. CDR3 length equals 13 residues. V was shortened by 3 bases and J by 4 bases, with 9 bases between the two germline ends. Per germline, CDR1 MDHEN and CDR2 SYDVKM. CDR3 in amino acids: CASSFRAPETQYF. CDR3 DNA: TGTGCCAGCAGTTTCCGGGCCCCAGAGACCCAGTACTTC.

Comments on this clone: At one of its ends the junction is not consistent with the germline gene, which may arise from a read error. The CDR3 loop is CASSLGGSGYNEQFF. The CDR3 DNA is TGCGCCAGCAGTTTGGGGGGTAGCGGGTACAATGAGCAGTTCTTC. The chain couples TRBV5-1 to TRBJ2-1; 7 nucleotides match TRBD2. The CDR3 consists of 15 residues. Germline V gene sequence: CDR1 SGHRS, CDR2 YFSETQ.

Concerning this clone: Other DNA sequences in this sample translate to the same CDR3. The rearrangement uses TRBV27 and TRBJ1-1, with D possibly matching TRBD1 (6 bases). The CDR3 totals 13 residues. Germline CDR1 is MNHEY and CDR2 is SMNVEV (reference sequence). V dropped 4 bases and J dropped 1 base, with 7 bases sitting between them. CDR3 bases: TGTGCCAGCAGTTACAGGGAGAACACTGAAGCTTTCTTT. It yields the protein CASSYRENTEAFF.

J is TRBJ2-7 and V is TRBV11-2; the D gene could be TRBD1 or TRBD2 (6 bases each). The germline V and J ends were trimmed by 3 bases and 0 bases, with 12 bases remaining between them. This CDR3 region has 15 residues. Germline V gene lookup returns CDR1 SGHAT and CDR2 FQNNGV. This chain's CDR3 is CASSLGEDSSYEQYF. The DNA of the CDR3 is TGTGCCAGCAGCTTGGGGGAGGACAGCTCCTACGAGCAGTACTTC.

This rearrangement joins TRBV11-3 to TRBJ2-2; tentatively, D is TRBD2 (5 bases). Germline CDR1 reads SGHNT; CDR2 reads YENEEA. CDR3 size: 14 residues. Trimming pared 3 bases from V and 7 bases from J, leaving 12 bases between. The CDR3 sequence is CASSFGLRGGELFF. The CDR3 DNA is TGTGCCAGCAGCTTCGGACTGCGCGGCGGGGAGCTGTTTTTT.

This sequence joins TRBV28 and TRBJ2-5; the match to TRBD1 covers 11 bases. CDR1 and CDR2 (germline): MDHEN, SYDVKM. The CDR3 totals 16 residues. J gave up 4 bases and V 4 bases, and 8 bases lay outside the gene matches. CDR3 residues: CASSSSGTGGRETQYF. DNA for the CDR3: TGTGCCAGCAGTTCCTCCGGGACAGGGGGACGAGAGACCCAGTACTTC.

CDR3 in DNA: TGCGCCAGCAGCTGGCCCCTAGCGGGGGATCAAGAGACCCAGTACTTC. Amino acid sequence: CASSWPLAGDQETQYF. J is TRBJ2-5 and V is TRBV5-1; TRBD2 aligns across 10 bases. V lost 3 bases and J lost 2; bases outside the gene matches: 7. The CDR3 is made up of 16 amino acids. Per the germline V gene, CDR1 is SGHRS and CDR2 is YFSETQ.

The CDR3 DNA reads as TGCAGCGTTGAAGATGACAGGGGGCCTGGCTACACCTTC. Protein product: CSVEDDRGPGYTF. The J gene is TRBJ1-2, the V gene TRBV29-1, with 10 bases fitting TRBD1. The CDR3 runs to 13 residues. V lost 0 bases to trimming and J lost 7 bases; unmatched junction nucleotides: 2. CDR1 SQVTM and CDR2 ANQGSEA come from the germline V gene. The full variable domain, in which reference TRBV29-1 and TRBJ1-2 provide the parts outside the CDR3, is SAVISQKPSRDICQRGTSLTIQCQVDSQVTMMFWYRQQPGQSLTLIATANQGSEATYESGFVIDKFPISRPNLTFSTLTVSNMSPEDSSIYLCSVEDDRGPGYTFGSGTRLTVV.

The chain joins TRBV25-1 to TRBJ1-5, with 8 positions matching TRBD1. Losses at the gene ends were 4 bases for V and 7 bases for J; bases not matched to a gene: 9. The CDR3 totals 15 residues. Germline V lookup: CDR1 MGHDK, CDR2 SYGVNS. CDR3 sequence: CASSGDQGAQQPQHF. In nucleotides, the CDR3 is TGTGCCAGCAGTGGGGATCAGGGGGCACAACAGCCCCAGCATTTT.

The chain combines TRBV18 with TRBJ1-5; D not resolved. Germline lookup yields CDR1 KGHSH and CDR2 LQKENI. Trimming removed 3 bases at V and 2 bases at J, with 11 bases between. The CDR3 sequence is 15 residues long. The CDR3, as DNA: TGTGCCAGCTCACCCGGGGTTCGGGGCAATCAGCCCCAGCATTTT. Its protein is CASSPGVRGNQPQHF.

Only one count was recorded for this clone. The chain recombines TRBV28 with TRBJ2-7, with TRBD2 matching over 8 bases. This CDR3 has 14 amino acids. V gave up 8 bases and J gave up 0 bases; unmatched junction bases: 6. The germline V gene encodes CDR1 MDHEN and CDR2 SYDVKM. CDR3 DNA: TGTGCCAGCGAGGCGGGAGGCCCCTCCTACGAGCAGTACTTC. It translates to CASEAGGPSYEQYF.

This clone has only one observation. The chain is built from TRBV5-4 and TRBJ1-4, with D perhaps matching TRBD1 (5 bases). The ends were cut back, 4 bases at V and 7 bases at J, with 17 bases in the middle. This CDR3 region has 15 residues. The V gene's germline CDR1 is SGHNT and CDR2 YYREEE (reference sequence). CDR3 residues: CASSQELGVIEKLFF. CDR3 nucleotides: TGTGCCAGCAGCCAAGAATTAGGGGTTATTGAAAAACTGTTTTTT. Looking up the rest from reference TRBV5-4 and TRBJ1-4 gives the full variable domain: ETGVTQSPTHLIKTRGQQVTLRCSSQSGHNTVSWYQQALGQGPQFIFQYYREEENGRGNFPPRFSGLQFPNYSSELNVNALELDDSALYLCASSQELGVIEKLFFGSGTQLSVL.

The chain employs TRBV28 and TRBJ1-3; D remains unclear. Trimming cost V 2 bases and J 1 base, with 15 bases left between them. The germline V gene encodes CDR1 MDHEN and CDR2 SYDVKM. This CDR3 region has 17 residues. The DNA of the CDR3 is TGTGCCAGCAGTTTAGCAGCCCGCTACACATCTGGAAACACCATATATTTT. Translation gives CASSLAARYTSGNTIYF.